One sample yielded the 16 T cell receptor beta chains listed below, sequenced in a study of blood T cell repertoires in COVID-19. Repertoires were generated with immunoSEQ multiplex PCR, while TCRdb's copy carries only in-frame clones and drops some. The sample holds fewer than 350,000 clones, 70% to 90% seen once. The sample was PBMCs or T cells enriched from blood (not recorded which). The source of these receptors is a woman in her fifties or sixties in a cohort exposed to, infected with or recovered from COVID-19 (not recorded which).

The V call is TRBV4-1, the J call TRBJ2-1; 8 bases are shared with TRBD1. The germline V gene encodes CDR1 MGHRA and CDR2 YSYEKL. The CDR3 is 14 amino acids. V gave up 2 bases and J gave up 5 bases; unmatched junction bases: 2. CDR3 region: CASSQMDRDNEQFF. The DNA of the CDR3 is TGCGCCAGCAGCCAAATGGACAGGGACAATGAGCAGTTCTTC.

V gene TRBV9 combines with J gene TRBJ2-7, with 7 bases fitting TRBD1. The CDR3 extends over 14 amino acids. The V segment lost 3 bases and the J segment 4 bases; nucleotides outside the gene matches: 7. Germline V gives CDR1 SGDLS, CDR2 YYNGEE. In DNA, the CDR3 is TGTGCCAGCAGCGGCAGGGGGTCCGGGTACGAGCAGTACTTC. Its protein product is CASSGRGSGYEQYF.

V and J are TRBV4-1 and TRBJ1-1, with D tentatively TRBD1 (6 bases). Deletions cut 4 bases from V and 2 bases from J, with 20 bases between. The germline CDR1 and CDR2 sequences are MGHRA and YSYEKL. The CDR3 runs to 17 residues. As DNA, the CDR3 is TGCGCCAGCAGCCGAAGAGTTGGGGGCTCGGGAAACACTGAAGCTTTCTTT. It specifies CASSRRVGGSGNTEAFF.

The chain couples TRBV10-1 to TRBJ2-3, with a possible D match to TRBD1 (5 bases). CDR1 and CDR2 (germline): WNHNN, SYGVQD (reference sequence). V lost 0 bases and J 6 bases, leaving 16 bases between the germline ends. The CDR3 runs 16 residues. CDR3 loop: CASSESVRVLDDTQYF. The DNA of the CDR3 is TGCGCCAGCAGTGAGTCGGTCAGGGTGCTTGATGATACGCAGTATTTT.

The chain joins TRBV28 to TRBJ2-1; possible D gene TRBD2, 6 bases. CDR3 length: 13 amino acids. Trimming shortened V by 7 bases and J by 4 bases, and 11 bases separated the two germline ends. Germline lookup yields CDR1 MDHEN and CDR2 SYDVKM. The CDR3 coding sequence is TGTGCCAGCATGTGGACTATTTACAATGAGCAGTTCTTC. Encoded protein: CASMWTIYNEQFF. Based on the CDR3 plus reference TRBV28 and TRBJ2-1, the full variable domain is DVKVTQSSRYLVKRTGEKVFLECVQDMDHENMFWYRQDPGLGLRLIYFSYDVKMKEKGDIPEGYSVSREKKERFSLILESASTNQTSMYLCASMWTIYNEQFFGPGTRLTVL.

The chain links TRBV18 to TRBJ2-1, with D perhaps TRBD2 (6 bases). With 0 bases removed from V and 6 bases from J, the gap between germline ends came to 15 bases. This CDR3 has 16 amino acids. Germline CDR1 and CDR2: KGHSH and LQKENI. The CDR3 loop reads CASSPPLGPLANEQFF. In nucleotides, the CDR3 is TGTGCCAGCTCACCACCGCTGGGCCCACTAGCCAATGAGCAGTTCTTC.

CDR3 in DNA: TGTGCCAGCTCAGGACGGACAGGTGATAGCAATCAGCCCCAGCATTTT. Translated, it gives CASSGRTGDSNQPQHF. This chain links TRBV18 with TRBJ1-5, with TRBD1 matching over 7 bases. This CDR3 has 16 amino acids. J lost 0 bases, V lost 5 bases, and 7 bases had no gene match. Germline loops: CDR1 KGHSH, CDR2 LQKENI.

This rearrangement joins TRBV19 to TRBJ1-1; possibly TRBD1 for D (6 bases). Trimming cost V 9 bases and J 5 bases, with 16 bases left between them. The CDR3 runs 13 residues. Germline V CDR1 and CDR2: LNHDA, SQIVND (reference sequence). The CDR3 bases are TGTGCCAGCTCCCGGGACACCGATACTGAAGCTTTCTTT. Its protein product is CASSRDTDTEAFF.

The genes are TRBV19 and TRBJ1-3; TRBD1 matches at 7 bases. The CDR3 contains 15 residues. Germline-derived CDR1 and CDR2 are LNHDA and SQIVND (reference sequence). Trimming at V came to 9 bases and at J to 0 bases, leaving 8 bases not matched to a gene. CDR3 bases: TGTGCCAGCGGTGGAGACAGGGCCTCTGGAAACACCATATATTTT. This gives the protein CASGGDRASGNTIYF.

Remarks on this clone: Other DNA sequences in the sample encode the same CDR3. The chain recombines TRBV7-3 with TRBJ2-5, with D possibly being TRBD1 (6 bases). The germline V gene has CDR1 SGHTA and CDR2 FQGTGA. The V end was cut by 3 bases, the J end by 5 bases, with 10 bases between. The CDR3 runs 13 residues. The CDR3 reads CASSFGQGETQYF. CDR3 sequence (DNA): TGTGCCAGCAGCTTTGGGCAGGGGGAGACCCAGTACTTC.

This chain connects TRBV24-1 to TRBJ2-1; 13 bases line up with TRBD2. CDR3 size: 17 residues. J was trimmed by 10 bases and V by 3 bases; bases with no gene match: 11. Germline assignment: CDR1 KGHDR and CDR2 SFDVKD. The DNA for the CDR3 is TGTGCCACCAGTGATCCTCCGGGACTAGCGGGATCTGGGGAGCAGTTCTTC. Encoded protein: CATSDPPGLAGSGEQFF.

This chain connects TRBV5-8 to TRBJ1-5; D not resolved. The V end was cut by 4 bases, the J end by 4 bases, with 3 bases between. Per the germline V gene, CDR1 is SGHTS and CDR2 is YDEGEE. The CDR3 spans 11 residues. The CDR3 spells CASSLNQPQHF. CDR3 DNA sequence: TGTGCCAGCAGCCTAAATCAGCCCCAGCATTTT.

The V gene is TRBV12-3 or TRBV12-4, the J gene TRBJ2-7; 9 bases are a match to TRBD1. V lost 4 bases, J lost 3 bases, and 1 base stayed unmatched. The CDR3 runs to 13 residues. The CDR3 loop is CASSWDRVYEQYF. The CDR3 nucleotides read TGTGCCAGCAGTTGGGACAGGGTCTACGAGCAGTACTTC.

In its sample, this clone was seen a few times. The chain employs TRBV3-1 (or the pseudogene TRBV3-2) and TRBJ2-7; TRBD1 might be the D (6 bases). Germline CDR1 is LGHDT and CDR2 is YNNKEL (reference sequence). Trimming left V 2 bases short and J 4 bases short, with 18 bases between. The CDR3 runs 16 residues. In nucleotides, the CDR3 is TGTGCCAGCAGCCAACAAGAATGGGGGCGGAGGTACGAGCAGTACTTC. Protein sequence: CASSQQEWGRRYEQYF.

This chain uses TRBV19 with TRBJ2-3, with D possibly TRBD2 on 6 matching bases. The CDR3 loop spans 16 amino acids. Trimming stripped 6 bases from V and 2 bases from J, with 18 bases between. Germline V gives CDR1 LNHDA, CDR2 SQIVND (reference sequence). CDR3 loop: CASSSQLGLFTDTQYF. The CDR3 coding sequence is TGTGCCAGTAGCTCGCAACTGGGACTCTTCACAGATACGCAGTATTTT.

The rearrangement links TRBV5-1 to TRBJ2-1; 14 bases are shared with TRBD2. With 1 base clipped from V and 7 bases from J, the junction kept 7 bases outside the gene matches. CDR3 size: 17 residues. Germline CDR1 SGHRS, CDR2 YFSETQ. The CDR3 reads CASSLRSGTSGSNEQFF. CDR3 nucleotide sequence: TGCGCCAGCAGCTTGCGATCCGGGACTAGCGGGAGTAATGAGCAGTTCTTC.